The rows below give T cell receptor beta chains drawn from one sample of a study of T cell responses to AZD1222 COVID-19 vaccine. Clones were read by immunoSEQ multiplex PCR, and TCRdb kept only the in-frame ones, dropping some. The sample lists roughly 100,000 clones; roughly 88% were seen once. Specimen: peripheral blood, collected on day 0 of AZD1222 vaccination. The origin of the receptors is an adult in good health. CDR3s include the opening cysteine and the closing phenylalanine or tryptophan. D genes are given only for firm matches.

V,J,D,DNA,CDR3
TRBV24-1,TRBJ2-7,TRBD1,TGTGCCACCAGTGATTTGTCCTGGACAGGGACCTACGAGCAGTACTTC,CATSDLSWTGTYEQYF
TRBV18,TRBJ1-6,TRBD1,TGTGCCAGCTCACCATCGGCAGGGGGCGGATCACCCCTCCACTTT,CASSPSAGGGSPLHF
TRBV29-1,TRBJ1-5,NA,TGCAGCGTTCGGGGCAGGGATATATATAGCAATCAGCCCCAGCATTTT,CSVRGRDIYSNQPQHF
TRBV5-6,TRBJ1-1,NA,TGTGCCAGCAGCCAGGACGGGGGACCGGGAACTGAAGCTTTCTTT,CASSQDGGPGTEAFF
TRBV12-3/TRBV12-4,TRBJ2-7,NA,TGTGCCAGCAGTCGGACAGTTAGCGAGCAGTACTTC,CASSRTVSEQYF
TRBV4-3,TRBJ2-1,TRBD2,TGCGCCAGCAGCCAAGATCTTGCGGGAGCATCCTACAATGAGCAGTTCTTC,CASSQDLAGASYNEQFF
TRBV7-3,TRBJ2-3,NA,TGTGCCAGCAGCCCCGCGGGACCGGATACGCAGTATTTT,CASSPAGPDTQYF
TRBV27,TRBJ2-1,NA,TGTGCCAGCAGTATCCCCCGGGGAGGCTACAATGAGCAGTTCTTC,CASSIPRGGYNEQFF
TRBV7-9,TRBJ2-7,NA,TGTGCCAGCAGCTTAGCAGCAGGGGCGAGGGGTTACGAGCAGTACTTC,CASSLAAGARGYEQYF
TRBV6-5,TRBJ2-3,TRBD2,TGTGCCAGCAGTTACGGGACTAGCGGGAGTGCAGATACGCAGTATTTT,CASSYGTSGSADTQYF